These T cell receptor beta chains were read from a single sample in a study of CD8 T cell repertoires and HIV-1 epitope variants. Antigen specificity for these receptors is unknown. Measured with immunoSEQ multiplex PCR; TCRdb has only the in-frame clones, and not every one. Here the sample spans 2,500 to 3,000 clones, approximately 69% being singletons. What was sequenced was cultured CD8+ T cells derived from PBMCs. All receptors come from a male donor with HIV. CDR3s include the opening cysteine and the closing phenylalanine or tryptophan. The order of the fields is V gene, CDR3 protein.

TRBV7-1	CASSVIRRGQSRANVLTF
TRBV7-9	CASSSPQGTEQYF
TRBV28	CASSGYLQLSGANVLTF
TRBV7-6	CASSGYVREDYGYTF
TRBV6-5	CASSYYSESPVEQYF
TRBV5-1	CASSLGVYNEQFF
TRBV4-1	CASSPDPGYEQYF
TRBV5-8	CASSPTSGVATDTQYF
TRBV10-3	CAIRDKEGPSTDTQYF
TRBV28	CASRRGDEQFF
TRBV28	CASSLIGDTDTQYF
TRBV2	CASSVEHGSGANVLTF
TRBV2	CASSEVTRGDTQYF
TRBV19	CASSIDVTGTMNTEAFF
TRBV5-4	CASSLTGVGEQFF
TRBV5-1	CASSPLSASLGGYTF
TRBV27	CASSLSEGTVSYEQYF